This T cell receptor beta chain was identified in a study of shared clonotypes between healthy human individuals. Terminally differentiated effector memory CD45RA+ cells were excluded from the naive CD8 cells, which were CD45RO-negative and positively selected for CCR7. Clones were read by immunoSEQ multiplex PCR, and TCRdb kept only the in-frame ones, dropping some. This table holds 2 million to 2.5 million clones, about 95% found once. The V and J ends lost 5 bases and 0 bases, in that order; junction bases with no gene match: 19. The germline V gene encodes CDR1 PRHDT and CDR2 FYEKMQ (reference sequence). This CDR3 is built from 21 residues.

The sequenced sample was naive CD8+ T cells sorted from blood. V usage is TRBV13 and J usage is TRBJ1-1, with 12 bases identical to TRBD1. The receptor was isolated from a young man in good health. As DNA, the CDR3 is TGTGCCAGCAGCCCCGTAAGGGGACAGGGGGCATACCTGGACATGAACACTGAAGCTTTCTTT. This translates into CASSPVRGQGAYLDMNTEAFF.